The 12 T cell receptor beta chains below all came from one sample that was sequenced in a study of T cell responses to AZD1222 COVID-19 vaccine. Assay: immunoSEQ multiplex PCR; the TCRdb copy retains only in-frame clones and omits some. The repertoire includes over 45,000 clones, 75% to 90% of them detected once, and about 5.4% sits in the top ten. The material was peripheral blood, obtained 28 days after the second AZD1222 dose. These receptors were collected from an adult who received the AZD1222 COVID-19 vaccine.

V gene TRBV16 combines with J gene TRBJ2-2; TRBD1 agrees at 7 bases. V was pared by 4 bases and J by 0 bases, with 8 bases of the junction left unmatched. Germline loops: CDR1 KGHSY, CDR2 FQNENV. The CDR3 spans 17 residues. For the CDR3, the DNA is TGTGCCAGCAGCCGGGACAGCGCCGCACCGAACACCGGGGAGCTGTTTTTT. Its translation: CASSRDSAAPNTGELFF.

J is TRBJ1-2 and V is TRBV24-1; D remains ambiguous. The V end was cut by 2 bases, the J end by 7 bases, with 10 bases between. The length of the CDR3 is 13 residues. CDR1 and CDR2 from the germline V gene are KGHDR and SFDVKD. CDR3 loop: CATSDWGWSGYTF. DNA for the CDR3: TGTGCCACCAGTGATTGGGGTTGGAGTGGCTACACCTTC.

This chain joins TRBV2 and TRBJ1-2; D is unclear. V was clipped by 5 bases and J by 4 bases, with 17 bases between them. CDR3 size: 15 residues. In germline, CDR1 is SNHLY, CDR2 FYNNEI. CDR3 loop: CASSSREGSLYGYTF. The CDR3 bases are TGTGCCAGCAGTTCAAGGGAGGGCAGTCTCTATGGCTACACCTTC.

The rearrangement links TRBV11-3 to TRBJ2-2, with a weak D call TRBD2 (6 bases). The V and J ends lost 5 bases and 2 bases respectively, with 9 bases between them. The CDR3 has 14 residues. Looked up from germline, CDR1 is SGHNT and CDR2 is YENEEA. DNA for the CDR3: TGTGCCAGCAGCCTCGGGAGAAACACCGGGGAGCTGTTTTTT. This translates into CASSLGRNTGELFF.

V usage is TRBV19 and J usage is TRBJ1-6; D uncertain. Germline-derived CDR1 and CDR2 are LNHDA and SQIVND (reference sequence). CDR3 size: 13 residues. The V end lost 4 bases, the J end lost 7 bases, and 8 bases lay between the germline ends. CDR3 protein: CASSTGPNSPLHF. The DNA for the CDR3 is TGTGCCAGTAGTACAGGTCCCAATTCACCCCTCCACTTT.

The chain links TRBV6-1 to TRBJ1-2, with 8 nucleotides matching TRBD1. The CDR3 runs 13 residues. Per germline, CDR1 MNHNS and CDR2 SASEGT. J was trimmed by 7 bases and V by 3 bases; bases with no gene match: 4. Here the CDR3 reads CASSETGVGGYTF. DNA for the CDR3: TGTGCCAGCAGTGAGACAGGGGTTGGTGGCTACACCTTC.

The rearrangement links TRBV6-6 to TRBJ2-1; 9 nucleotides align to TRBD2. J was trimmed by 9 bases and V by 2 bases; bases with no gene match: 8. Germline V gene lookup returns CDR1 MNHNY and CDR2 SVGAGI (reference sequence). This CDR3 has 15 amino acids. The CDR3 nucleotides are TGTGCCAGCAGTTACCCTGCTAGCGGGAAGGGTGAGCAGTTCTTC. Its protein product is CASSYPASGKGEQFF.

The V and J genes are TRBV2 and TRBJ1-5; D is possibly TRBD1 (6 bases). Trimming removed 5 bases at V and 0 bases at J, with 8 bases between. Germline lookup yields CDR1 SNHLY and CDR2 FYNNEI. The CDR3 extends over 14 amino acids. The CDR3 loop is CASSPDSSNQPQHF. DNA of the CDR3: TGTGCCAGCAGTCCGGACAGTAGCAATCAGCCCCAGCATTTT.

There are a few counts of this clone. V gene TRBV7-6 combines with J gene TRBJ1-5; the D gene is possibly TRBD1 (5 bases). CDR3 length equals 18 residues. Germline loops: CDR1 SGHVS, CDR2 FNYEAQ. V shed 1 base and J shed 5 bases, with 21 bases lying between them. CDR3: CASSLDTTGLRLYQPQHF. For the CDR3, the DNA is TGTGCCAGCAGCTTAGATACTACGGGACTACGGTTGTATCAGCCCCAGCATTTT.

The chain links TRBV9 to TRBJ1-4, with TRBD1 as a possible D gene (6 bases). V dropped 3 bases and J dropped 8 bases, with 11 bases sitting between them. Germline loops: CDR1 SGDLS, CDR2 YYNGEE. This CDR3 region has 13 residues. CDR3 sequence (DNA): TGTGCCAGCAGCGAGGGACAAAGAGAAAAACTGTTTTTT. Amino acids: CASSEGQREKLFF.

V is TRBV12-5 and J is TRBJ2-3, with D perhaps TRBD2 (5 bases). Looked up from germline, CDR1 is LGHNT and CDR2 is FRNRAP. This CDR3 contains 13 residues. The germline V and J ends were trimmed by 5 bases and 2 bases, with 8 bases remaining between them. CDR3 in amino acids: CASGGSNTDTQYF. The CDR3 nucleotides read TGTGCTAGTGGTGGGAGCAACACAGATACGCAGTATTTT.

The chain has TRBV5-1 and TRBJ2-2, with D possibly TRBD2 on 6 matching bases. V lost 4 bases and J lost 8, with 9 bases in between. Germline V CDR1 and CDR2: SGHRS, YFSETQ. The CDR3 is 12 residues long. CDR3 protein: CASSLSGGELFF. The CDR3 nucleotides are TGCGCCAGCAGCCTTAGCGGAGGGGAGCTGTTTTTT.